The clone carrying this T cell receptor (beta chain) showed up just a few times. Its antigen is not identified. This sample was included in a study of blood T cells in healthy people across ages. Combining a sample-barcoded 5' primer with a J-beta primer mix, a second PCR ran for 7 to 11 cycles. One entry per CDR3 protein, called by TCRdb with MiXCR from the 5' RACE reads. The sample records hundreds of thousands of distinct CDR3 sequences, about 21% being singletons. Donor samples were obtained from healthy Caucasian individuals from Russia, aged about 6 to 100. The authors drew 8 to 10 milliliters of peripheral blood from each donor. Total RNA amounts of at least 6 micrograms were extracted per sample. The length of the CDR3 is 14 residues. With 0 bases removed from V and 6 bases from J, the gap between germline ends came to 11 bases. Per germline, CDR1 SGDLS and CDR2 YYNGEE. Study findings and constraints: Donor CMV status, an unknown factor, possibly confounded changes in expanded clonotypes.

J is TRBJ2-3 and V is TRBV9; D is perhaps TRBD1 (5 bases). The sample was blood. This TCR was sampled from a man aged 65 to 79 in good health. CDR3 residues: CASSVEIGADTQYF. CDR3 DNA sequence: TGTGCCAGCAGCGTAGAGATAGGGGCCGATACGCAGTATTTT.